This entry concerns a single T cell receptor (beta chain). Its antigen remains unknown. Using a J-beta primer mix together with a sample-barcoded 5' primer, a second PCR was run for roughly 6 to 12 cycles. TCRdb re-called the 5' RACE reads through MiXCR, storing one row per CDR3 protein. The sample carries about 800,000 distinct CDR3 sequences, roughly 60% recorded once. The record originates from a study of blood T cells in healthy people across ages. Study-wide results and caveats: Donors of long life had a larger count of naive CD4+ cells and greater diversity than aged donors. Any changes in expanded clonotypes were possibly confounded, as donor CMV status remained unknown. Age brought a roughly linear fall in TCR beta diversity measured per million T cells.

V was pared by 2 bases and J by 9 bases, with 8 bases between. The CDR3 is made up of 11 amino acids. The amount of total RNA extracted per sample was at least 5 micrograms. The sequenced material came from blood. The chain uses TRBV12-3 or TRBV12-4 and TRBJ2-7, with D hard to call. This clonotype originated in a man younger than 45 in good health. This CDR3 is CASSLSPLQYF. The CDR3 coding sequence is TGTGCCAGCAGTTTAAGTCCGTTGCAGTACTTC.